This TCR beta chain was retrieved from a study of blood T cell repertoires in COVID-19. V lost 3 bases and J lost 6, with 12 bases in between. The length of the CDR3 is 14 residues. Germline assignment: CDR1 MRHNA and CDR2 SNTAGT. TCRdb keeps only in-frame clones here, not all; method: immunoSEQ multiplex PCR. The sample lists 250,000 or so clones, roughly 87% occurring once. The V and J genes are TRBV6-4 and TRBJ2-1, with D perhaps TRBD1 (7 bases). The sample taken for sequencing was peripheral blood. The receptor was isolated from a man between 18 and 29 years old with active or convalescent COVID-19. As DNA, the CDR3 is TGTGCCAGCAGTGAGGCAGGGGGAGGCAATGAGCAGTTCTTC. Residues: CASSEAGGGNEQFF.